Below are 18 T cell receptor beta chains sequenced from a single sample in a study of blood T cell repertoires in COVID-19. Sequenced by immunoSEQ multiplex PCR; TCRdb stores in-frame clones only, minus some. The table records approximately 260,000 clones, 75% to 95% of them present only once. Sequenced: PBMCs or T cells enriched from blood (not recorded which). The receptors here all came from a woman under 30 who had recovered from COVID-19.

The gene calls are TRBV19 and TRBJ1-2; TRBD1 matches at 11 bases. V gave up 7 bases and J gave up 4 bases; unmatched junction bases: 5. This CDR3 region has 14 residues. CDR1 is LNHDA and CDR2 is SQIVND in the germline V gene (reference sequence). CDR3 DNA sequence: TGTGCCAGTATACGGACAGGGGGCCTCTATGGCTACACCTTC. It translates to CASIRTGGLYGYTF.

The rearrangement links TRBV29-1 to TRBJ2-7; tentative D call: TRBD2 (6 bases). This CDR3 comprises 14 residues. V was clipped by 1 base and J by 1 base, with 11 bases between them. CDR1 is SQVTM and CDR2 is ANQGSEA in the germline V gene. Here the CDR3 DNA reads TGCAGCGTTGAAGCGGGGGAGATATCCTACGAGCAGTACTTC. Amino acids: CSVEAGEISYEQYF.

This chain links TRBV7-9 with TRBJ1-2; 7 bases map to TRBD1. V lost 5 bases, J lost 4 bases, and 10 bases stayed unmatched. The CDR3 sequence is 15 residues long. The V gene's germline CDR1 is SEHNR and CDR2 FQNEAQ (reference sequence). Here the CDR3 reads CASSPGGLNFYGYTF. CDR3 coding DNA: TGTGCCAGCAGCCCAGGGGGTTTGAACTTCTATGGCTACACCTTC.

The chain recombines TRBV7-2 with TRBJ1-1; D call uncertain. Germline CDR1 reads SGHTA; CDR2 reads FQGNSA. Trimming took off 5 bases at V and 2 bases at J, with 9 bases between the two ends. This CDR3 spans 13 amino acids. The CDR3 nucleotides read TGTGCCAGCAGCCCCGAGCGAAACACTGAAGCTTTCTTT. Translation gives CASSPERNTEAFF.

This clone was seen more than once but under ten times. The rearrangement uses TRBV11-3 and TRBJ2-5; D ambiguous. Germline V lookup: CDR1 SGHNT, CDR2 YENEEA. This CDR3 comprises 13 residues. V was shortened by 2 bases and J by 3 bases, with 7 bases between the two germline ends. In DNA form, the CDR3 reads TGTGCCAGCAGCTTAAGTAGTAAAGAGACCCAGTACTTC. This translates into CASSLSSKETQYF.

This chain connects TRBV19 to TRBJ2-1; TRBD2 agrees at 14 bases. The CDR3 contains 15 residues. Germline V CDR1 and CDR2: LNHDA, SQIVND (reference sequence). Trimming removed 5 bases from V and 10 bases from J; junction bases left unmatched: 7. The chain's CDR3 is CASSQTRLAGGEQFF. CDR3 sequence (DNA): TGTGCCAGTAGTCAAACCAGACTAGCGGGGGGGGAGCAGTTCTTC.

This rearrangement joins TRBV5-6 to TRBJ2-1; weak D call: TRBD2 (6 bases). The CDR3 has 15 amino acids. Germline V lookup: CDR1 SGHDT, CDR2 YYEEEE. Trimming removed 0 bases from V and 9 bases from J, with 16 bases in between. CDR3: CASSLGGGLNIEQFF. CDR3 sequence (DNA): TGTGCCAGCAGCTTGGGTGGAGGGCTAAATATTGAGCAGTTCTTC.

The rearrangement links TRBV5-4 to TRBJ2-3; 8 bases are shared with TRBD2. CDR3 length equals 14 residues. Looked up from germline, CDR1 is SGHNT and CDR2 is YYREEE (reference sequence). V gave up 8 bases and J gave up 4 bases; unmatched junction bases: 9. The CDR3 DNA reads TGTGCCAGTCTCCCTCGGGGGGGGTCAGATACGCAGTATTTT. Translating gives CASLPRGGSDTQYF. Variable domain in full (rest from reference TRBV5-4 and TRBJ2-3): ETGVTQSPTHLIKTRGQQVTLRCSSQSGHNTVSWYQQALGQGPQFIFQYYREEENGRGNFPPRFSGLQFPNYSSELNVNALELDDSALYLCASLPRGGSDTQYFGPGTRLTVL.

For the CDR3, the DNA is TGTGCCAGCAGCTTAGGACAGGGGGTTATAGTCGGGGAAGCTTTCTTT. Residues: CASSLGQGVIVGEAFF. V usage is TRBV7-9 and J usage is TRBJ1-1; 9 nucleotides agree with TRBD1. J was trimmed by 8 bases and V by 1 base; bases with no gene match: 11. CDR3 length: 16 amino acids. CDR1 SEHNR and CDR2 FQNEAQ come from the germline V gene (reference sequence).

V usage is TRBV5-6 and J usage is TRBJ1-2; 8 bases map to TRBD1. The ends lost 1 base at V and 6 bases at J; junction bases unmatched: 11. The CDR3 runs 16 residues. The germline gives CDR1 SGHDT, CDR2 YYEEEE. CDR3 sequence reads: CASSLSPTGGEDGYTF. The CDR3 DNA sequence: TGTGCCAGCAGCTTGTCCCCTACAGGGGGAGAGGATGGCTACACCTTC.

The chain uses TRBV28 and TRBJ1-5; 9 nucleotides match TRBD1. The CDR3 length is 16 residues. Unmatched junction bases numbered 9, after V lost 5 bases and J lost 4 bases. Germline V gives CDR1 MDHEN, CDR2 SYDVKM. The chain's CDR3 is CASSIPRGQGNQPQHF. CDR3 coding DNA: TGTGCCAGCAGTATCCCCCGGGGACAGGGAAATCAGCCCCAGCATTTT. Full variable domain (outside the CDR3, taken from reference TRBV28 and TRBJ1-5): DVKVTQSSRYLVKRTGEKVFLECVQDMDHENMFWYRQDPGLGLRLIYFSYDVKMKEKGDIPEGYSVSREKKERFSLILESASTNQTSMYLCASSIPRGQGNQPQHFGDGTRLSIL.

Only one count was recorded for this clone. The chain joins TRBV7-2 to TRBJ2-5, with D possibly matching TRBD2 (6 bases). V dropped 5 bases and J dropped 2 bases, with 12 bases sitting between them. Germline-derived CDR1 and CDR2 are SGHTA and FQGNSA. The CDR3 totals 14 residues. The CDR3 reads CASSPGRGQETQYF. CDR3 sequence (DNA): TGTGCCAGCAGCCCAGGGCGGGGACAAGAGACCCAGTACTTC. Full variable domain (missing parts from reference TRBV7-2 and TRBJ2-5): GAGVSQSPSNKVTEKGKDVELRCDPISGHTALYWYRQSLGQGLEFLIYFQGNSAPDKSGLPSDRFSAERTGGSVSTLTIQRTQQEDSAVYLCASSPGRGQETQYFGPGTRLLVL.

This rearrangement joins TRBV27 to TRBJ2-7; D is uncertain. CDR3 size: 15 residues. Germline values: CDR1 MNHEY, CDR2 SMNVEV (reference sequence). V dropped 9 bases and J dropped 7 bases, with 25 bases sitting between them. The CDR3 loop is CARQAHSLLYLEQYF. CDR3 sequence (DNA): TGTGCCAGGCAAGCCCACAGTCTCCTCTATCTTGAGCAGTACTTC.

This rearrangement joins TRBV7-6 to TRBJ2-3; D gene ambiguous. V was trimmed by 3 bases and J by 3 bases, leaving 16 bases between them. From germline, CDR1 is SGHVS and CDR2 FNYEAQ. This CDR3 is built from 16 residues. CDR3 nucleotide sequence: TGTGCCAGCAGCTTTCAAATCAATTCGGGTACAGATACGCAGTATTTT. This gives the protein CASSFQINSGTDTQYF.

Written as DNA, the CDR3 is TGTGCCATCAAAGGGACTAGCGGGGGGGCCGAGCAGTACTTC. It yields the protein CAIKGTSGGAEQYF. This chain joins TRBV10-3 and TRBJ2-7; 16 bases fit TRBD2. The V gene's germline CDR1 is ENHRY and CDR2 SYGVKD. J gave up 6 bases and V 7 bases, and 3 bases lay outside the gene matches. The CDR3 consists of 14 residues.

This chain links TRBV25-1 with TRBJ1-3, with D possibly being TRBD1 (6 bases). CDR1 and CDR2 from the germline V gene are MGHDK and SYGVNS. Trimming stripped 7 bases from V and 2 bases from J, with 12 bases between. This CDR3 spans 14 amino acids. The CDR3 protein is CASKRQVPGNTIYF. The CDR3 nucleotides are TGTGCCAGCAAGCGACAGGTGCCTGGAAACACCATATATTTT.

This clone was counted once. V and J are TRBV5-4 and TRBJ1-1, with 7 bases fitting TRBD1. Germline assignment: CDR1 SGHNT and CDR2 YYREEE (reference sequence). The CDR3 has 15 amino acids. The ends lost 1 base at V and 6 bases at J; junction bases unmatched: 9. CDR3 in DNA: TGTGCCAGCAGCTTGCCGGACAGGTTCGGCGCTGAAGCTTTCTTT. Protein sequence: CASSLPDRFGAEAFF.

This sequence joins TRBV5-1 and TRBJ2-3; 9 nucleotides agree with TRBD1. CDR3 length: 15 residues. V shed 2 bases and J 3 bases; nucleotides not matched to a gene: 4. CDR1 SGHRS and CDR2 YFSETQ come from the germline V gene. CDR3 DNA sequence: TGCGCCAGCAGCTTAGGGACAGGGCTGACAGATACGCAGTATTTT. Residues: CASSLGTGLTDTQYF.